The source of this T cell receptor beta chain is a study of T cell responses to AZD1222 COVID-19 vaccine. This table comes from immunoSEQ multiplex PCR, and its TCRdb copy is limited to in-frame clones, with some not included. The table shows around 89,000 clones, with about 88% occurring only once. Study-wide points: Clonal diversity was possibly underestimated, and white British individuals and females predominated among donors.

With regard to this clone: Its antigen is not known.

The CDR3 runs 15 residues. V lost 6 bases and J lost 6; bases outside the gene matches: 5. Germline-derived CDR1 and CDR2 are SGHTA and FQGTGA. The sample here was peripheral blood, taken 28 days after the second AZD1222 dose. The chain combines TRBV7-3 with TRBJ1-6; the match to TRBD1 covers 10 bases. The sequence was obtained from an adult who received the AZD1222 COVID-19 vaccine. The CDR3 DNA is TGTGCCAGCAGTTTGACAGGGGGCGGTAATTCACCCCTCCACTTT. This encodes CASSLTGGGNSPLHF.